The 29 T cell receptor beta chains reported below all come from one sample, sequenced in a study of blood T cell repertoires in COVID-19. The table came from immunoSEQ multiplex PCR; TCRdb's copy has only in-frame clones and leaves some out. Of about 200,000 clones in the sample, roughly 80% were seen once. The sequenced material came from peripheral blood. These receptors were taken from a woman of 80 years or more with COVID-19, enrolled during active disease.

The rearrangement joins TRBV18 to TRBJ2-1; D is unclear. V gave up 3 bases and J gave up 0 bases, with 12 bases separating them. CDR1 and CDR2 (germline): KGHSH, LQKENI. There are 16 residues in the CDR3. CDR3: CASSPMRFNSYNEQFF. In DNA, the CDR3 is TGTGCCAGCTCACCGATGCGTTTCAACTCCTACAATGAGCAGTTCTTC.

This clone has a handful of counts. The chain has TRBV27 and TRBJ1-5; 7 positions match TRBD1. This CDR3 comprises 15 residues. Germline V lookup: CDR1 MNHEY, CDR2 SMNVEV (reference sequence). The ends lost 5 bases at V and 1 base at J; junction bases unmatched: 5. As DNA, the CDR3 is TGTGCCAGCAGTAAACAGGGGAGCAGCAATCAGCCCCAGCATTTT. Translation: CASSKQGSSNQPQHF.

V is TRBV27 and J is TRBJ2-7; unclear D gene. Deletions cut 3 bases from V and 3 bases from J, with 15 bases between. Germline loops: CDR1 MNHEY, CDR2 SMNVEV (reference sequence). The length of the CDR3 is 15 residues. The CDR3 region has the DNA TGTGCCAGCAGTTTCCGTCCGGCGGCGATCTACGAGCAGTACTTC. Translation: CASSFRPAAIYEQYF.

The rearrangement uses TRBV19 and TRBJ1-1; TRBD1 matches 9 bases. V shed 4 bases, J shed 3 bases, and the junction held 9 bases outside the gene matches. The CDR3 spans 16 residues. CDR1 is LNHDA and CDR2 is SQIVND in the germline V gene (reference sequence). CDR3 amino acids: CASSSADRGTDTEAFF. The CDR3, as DNA: TGTGCCAGTAGTAGCGCGGACAGGGGAACAGACACTGAAGCTTTCTTT.

The V gene is TRBV6-2 or TRBV6-3, the J gene TRBJ1-1; the D is unclear. The CDR3 extends over 14 amino acids. Looked up from germline, CDR1 is MNHEY and CDR2 is SVGEGT. With 0 bases removed from V and 6 bases from J, the gap between germline ends came to 11 bases. The CDR3 nucleotides are TGTGCCAGCAGTTACTCACCCGCTACGGCTGAAGCTTTCTTT. Translated, it gives CASSYSPATAEAFF.

This clone has a single count. The chain couples TRBV9 to TRBJ1-6; maybe TRBD1 (6 bases). Germline CDR1 and CDR2: SGDLS and YYNGEE. V lost 4 bases and J lost 0, with 11 bases in between. This CDR3 spans 16 amino acids. This CDR3 reads CASSPGQSSYNSPLHF. CDR3 coding DNA: TGTGCCAGCAGCCCTGGACAGAGCTCCTATAATTCACCCCTCCACTTT.

The rearrangement joins TRBV24-1 to TRBJ2-5, with TRBD1 matching 11 bases. With 4 bases clipped from V and 7 bases from J, the junction kept 10 bases outside the gene matches. CDR1 and CDR2 (germline): KGHDR, SFDVKD. This CDR3 is 16 amino acids long. The CDR3 spells CATSDRTGGSWGTQYF. The CDR3, as DNA: TGTGCCACCAGTGACCGGACAGGGGGCAGTTGGGGGACCCAGTACTTC.

The gene calls are TRBV28 and TRBJ2-6; D is undetermined. The CDR3 runs 13 residues. Looked up from germline, CDR1 is MDHEN and CDR2 is SYDVKM. Trimming left V 3 bases short and J 4 bases short, with 4 bases between. CDR3 region: CASSFSGANVLTF. Here the CDR3 DNA reads TGTGCCAGCAGTTTCTCCGGGGCCAACGTCCTGACTTTC.

V and J are TRBV9 and TRBJ1-2; D is uncertain. Germline CDR1 is SGDLS and CDR2 is YYNGEE. This CDR3 has 16 amino acids. Trimming pared 3 bases from V and 4 bases from J, leaving 19 bases between. The CDR3 coding sequence is TGTGCCAGCAGCGCAAGGGCCGAGGGATCGATCTATGGCTACACCTTC. Protein: CASSARAEGSIYGYTF.

This chain connects TRBV2 to TRBJ2-7, with 10 bases that match TRBD1. V trimming: 8 bases; J trimming: 0 bases; junction bases outside the gene matches: 13. This CDR3 has 17 amino acids. Germline values: CDR1 SNHLY, CDR2 FYNNEI. The chain's CDR3 is CASDRTGGGGTSYEQYF. CDR3 nucleotides: TGTGCCAGCGACAGGACAGGGGGGGGAGGGACCTCCTACGAGCAGTACTTC.

The sample holds one count of this clone. In DNA, the CDR3 is TGTGCCACCAGCAGAGAGGGACAGGGGCTTCGAGGGCCCTACAATGAGCAGTTCTTC. As protein: CATSREGQGLRGPYNEQFF. The J gene is TRBJ2-1, the V gene TRBV15; 10 bases match TRBD1. J gave up 2 bases and V 0 bases, and 10 bases lay outside the gene matches. Germline CDR1 reads LNHNV; CDR2 reads YYDKDF (reference sequence). The CDR3 covers 19 residues.

V gene TRBV7-6 combines with J gene TRBJ2-3, with D maybe TRBD2 (6 bases). The V end lost 3 bases, the J end lost 1 base, and 11 bases lay between the germline ends. The CDR3 length is 15 residues. CDR1 is SGHVS and CDR2 is FNYEAQ in the germline V gene. The CDR3 bases are TGTGCCAGCAGCTTCCTAGCGACCGGCACAGATACGCAGTATTTT. It translates to CASSFLATGTDTQYF.

This rearrangement joins TRBV2 to TRBJ2-2; D perhaps matches TRBD1 (6 bases). The CDR3 length is 15 residues. Per germline, CDR1 SNHLY and CDR2 FYNNEI. The germline V and J ends were trimmed by 10 bases and 0 bases, with 15 bases remaining between them. CDR3 DNA sequence: TGTGCCACCGGTAGAGGGGGAACGAACACCGGGGAGCTGTTTTTT. This sequence encodes CATGRGGTNTGELFF. Looking up the rest from reference TRBV2 and TRBJ2-2 gives the full variable domain: EPEVTQTPSHQVTQMGQEVILRCVPISNHLYFYWYRQILGQKVEFLVSFYNNEISEKSEIFDDQFSVERPDGSNFTLKIRSTKLEDSAMYFCATGRGGTNTGELFFGEGSRLTVL.

The V and J genes are TRBV15 and TRBJ1-2; the D is unclear. The V end was cut by 4 bases, the J end by 4 bases, with 13 bases between. Per germline, CDR1 LNHNV and CDR2 YYDKDF (reference sequence). This CDR3 is built from 14 residues. The CDR3 spells CATSIERGVYGYTF. The DNA for the CDR3 is TGTGCCACCAGCATAGAGAGAGGTGTCTATGGCTACACCTTC.

This clone has a single count. This chain connects TRBV18 to TRBJ2-3; 9 nucleotides line up with TRBD2. Per germline, CDR1 KGHSH and CDR2 LQKENI. CDR3 length: 16 residues. V lost 1 base to trimming and J lost 0 bases; unmatched junction nucleotides: 2. CDR3 in DNA: TGTGCCAGCTCACCACGGAGCGGGGGGAGCACAGATACGCAGTATTTT. Protein sequence: CASSPRSGGSTDTQYF.

The chain carries TRBV25-1 and TRBJ1-1; 7 bases are a match to TRBD1. The ends lost 3 bases at V and 8 bases at J; junction bases unmatched: 6. Germline CDR1 reads MGHDK; CDR2 reads SYGVNS. The CDR3 loop spans 13 amino acids. Here the CDR3 reads CASSERTQGEAFF. The CDR3 DNA sequence: TGTGCCAGCAGTGAGCGTACACAGGGGGAAGCTTTCTTT.

The rearrangement joins TRBV5-4 to TRBJ2-7; D is possibly TRBD2 (7 bases). This CDR3 is 17 amino acids long. CDR1 and CDR2 from the germline V gene are SGHNT and YYREEE (reference sequence). V lost 4 bases and J 2 bases, leaving 22 bases between the germline ends. CDR3 sequence reads: CASSRGFNLAVPYEQYF. DNA for the CDR3: TGTGCCAGCAGCAGGGGGTTTAATCTAGCGGTACCCTACGAGCAGTACTTC. Together with reference TRBV5-4 and TRBJ2-7, the CDR3 gives the full variable domain: ETGVTQSPTHLIKTRGQQVTLRCSSQSGHNTVSWYQQALGQGPQFIFQYYREEENGRGNFPPRFSGLQFPNYSSELNVNALELDDSALYLCASSRGFNLAVPYEQYFGPGTRLTVT.

The rearrangement joins TRBV5-1 to TRBJ2-7; possible D gene TRBD2, 6 bases. The V gene lost 5 bases and the J gene lost 3 bases, with 15 bases spanning the gap. Germline V lookup: CDR1 SGHRS, CDR2 YFSETQ. CDR3 length equals 14 residues. CDR3 nucleotides: TGCGCCAGCAGACCTAGGGACTCCAACTACGAGCAGTACTTC. This translates into CASRPRDSNYEQYF.

The chain employs TRBV7-9 and TRBJ2-1; the D gene is possibly TRBD2 (5 bases). V was cut by 6 bases and J by 11 bases, with 17 bases left in between. Per germline, CDR1 SEHNR and CDR2 FQNEAQ (reference sequence). This CDR3 comprises 13 residues. CDR3 DNA: TGTGCCAGCAGTCAAAGCGGAGGCACACAGCAGTTCTTC. Amino acids: CASSQSGGTQQFF.

For this clone: Distinct nucleotide sequences in the sample also encode this CDR3. The rearrangement links TRBV5-1 to TRBJ1-2; D remains ambiguous. Trimming took off 5 bases at V and 5 bases at J, with 10 bases between the two ends. Germline-derived CDR1 and CDR2 are SGHRS and YFSETQ. The CDR3 length is 12 residues. CDR3 loop: CASREDSYGYTF. Here the CDR3 DNA reads TGCGCCAGCAGGGAGGACTCTTATGGCTACACCTTC.

The J gene is TRBJ1-6, the V gene TRBV6-6; 8 bases line up with TRBD1. This CDR3 contains 15 residues. J was trimmed by 10 bases and V by 2 bases; bases with no gene match: 7. Germline V gene sequence: CDR1 MNHNY, CDR2 SVGAGI (reference sequence). CDR3 protein: CASSYTTGGQSPLHF. Here the CDR3 DNA reads TGTGCCAGCAGTTACACAACAGGGGGTCAGTCACCCCTCCACTTT.

The chain combines TRBV11-3 with TRBJ2-2; D not certain. Germline loops: CDR1 SGHNT, CDR2 YENEEA. The CDR3 has 16 amino acids. Trimming removed 1 base at V and 2 bases at J, with 11 bases between. CDR3 in DNA: TGTGCCAGCAGCTTAGGAGGATCAGATAACACCGGGGAGCTGTTTTTT. Its protein product is CASSLGGSDNTGELFF.

The chain uses TRBV7-3 and TRBJ1-1; D might be TRBD1 (6 bases). From germline, CDR1 is SGHTA and CDR2 FQGTGA. V shed 4 bases and J shed 5 bases, with 14 bases lying between them. The CDR3 is 14 amino acids. In nucleotides, the CDR3 is TGTGCCAGCAGCTCAGGGTTAGGGGGAACTGAAGCTTTCTTT. Its protein product is CASSSGLGGTEAFF.

This clone has a handful of counts. The V call is TRBV29-1, the J call TRBJ2-1; 15 bases agree with TRBD2. CDR3 length equals 19 residues. J was trimmed by 7 bases and V by 8 bases; bases with no gene match: 21. Per germline, CDR1 SQVTM and CDR2 ANQGSEA. The CDR3 DNA is TGCAGCACAAATCCCAATCGCCCGGGACTAGCGGGAGGAAAGAATGAGCAGTTCTTC. This sequence encodes CSTNPNRPGLAGGKNEQFF.

The chain recombines TRBV3-1 (or the pseudogene TRBV3-2) with TRBJ2-2; no clear D. This CDR3 contains 13 residues. V was shortened by 1 base and J by 5 bases, with 5 bases between the two germline ends. Germline V CDR1 and CDR2: LGHDT, YNNKEL (reference sequence). This chain's CDR3 is CASSQVLTGELFF. The CDR3 DNA reads as TGTGCCAGCAGCCAAGTTCTTACCGGGGAGCTGTTTTTT.

This CDR3 is CASGLDRYEQYF. The CDR3 coding sequence is TGTGCTAGTGGTTTGGACAGGTACGAGCAGTACTTC. This chain uses TRBV12-5 with TRBJ2-7, with a possible D match to TRBD1 (5 bases). V gave up 1 base and J gave up 4 bases, with 5 bases separating them. This CDR3 region has 12 residues. Germline assignment: CDR1 LGHNT and CDR2 FRNRAP.

This clone appeared a few times. This rearrangement joins TRBV19 to TRBJ1-2; 7 bases are a match to TRBD1. In germline, CDR1 is LNHDA, CDR2 SQIVND (reference sequence). J was trimmed by 2 bases and V by 6 bases; bases with no gene match: 6. The CDR3 sequence is 14 residues long. The CDR3 bases are TGTGCCAGTAGGTCCCGGGACAGCAACTATGGCTACACCTTC. It specifies CASRSRDSNYGYTF.

V is TRBV5-1 and J is TRBJ1-1, with 10 positions matching TRBD1. The ends lost 5 bases at V and 5 bases at J; junction bases unmatched: 6. This CDR3 is built from 14 residues. The germline CDR1 and CDR2 sequences are SGHRS and YFSETQ. CDR3 loop: CASRPGTGETEAFF. The CDR3, as DNA: TGCGCCAGCAGACCCGGGACAGGGGAAACTGAAGCTTTCTTT. The variable domain in full, completed from reference TRBV5-1 and TRBJ1-1, reads KAGVTQTPRYLIKTRGQQVTLSCSPISGHRSVSWYQQTPGQGLQFLFEYFSETQRNKGNFPGRFSGRQFSNSRSEMNVSTLELGDSALYLCASRPGTGETEAFFGQGTRLTVV.

In regard to this clone: Different DNA sequences within this sample yield the same CDR3. The rearrangement uses TRBV11-2 and TRBJ1-1; tentative D call: TRBD1 (5 bases). V dropped 2 bases and J dropped 1 base, with 5 bases sitting between them. The CDR3 sequence is 13 residues long. Per germline, CDR1 SGHAT and CDR2 FQNNGV. CDR3 coding DNA: TGTGCCAGCAGCTTAAGGGGGAACACTGAAGCTTTCTTT. It is translated as CASSLRGNTEAFF. Full variable domain (rest looked up from reference TRBV11-2 and TRBJ1-1): EAGVAQSPRYKIIEKRQSVAFWCNPISGHATLYWYQQILGQGPKLLIQFQNNGVVDDSQLPKDRFSAERLKGVDSTLKIQPAKLEDSAVYLCASSLRGNTEAFFGQGTRLTVV.